Sequencing of this TCR beta chain was carried out in a study of cytomegalovirus exposure and HLA in healthy donors. This CDR3 is 17 amino acids long. With 1 base clipped from V and 5 bases from J, the junction kept 7 bases outside the gene matches. Per the germline V gene, CDR1 is LNHNV and CDR2 is YYDKDF (reference sequence). The PCR contained 60 Vbeta and 13 Jbeta primers. Profiled with immunoSEQ multiplex PCR; TCRdb holds only in-frame clones, not every one. Seen here are about 190,000 clones, roughly 81% observed once, and the top ten hold 2% to 2.5%. Sequencing was performed on PBMCs. The rearrangement links TRBV15 to TRBJ2-1, with 11 bases aligning to TRBD2. The TCR originated in a woman aged 30 to 39 in good health and CMV-seropositive. The CDR3 protein is CATSRAASGRYNNEQFF. Written as DNA, the CDR3 is TGTGCCACCAGCAGAGCGGCTAGCGGGAGGTACAACAATGAGCAGTTCTTC.